This T cell receptor beta chain was captured by sequencing in a study of cytomegalovirus exposure and HLA in healthy donors (dated by TCRdb to about 2017). Looking at the study overall: An earlier analysis of approximately 640 of the donors reported more than 250 Gb of sequence data and 117 million unique TCR beta sequences from some 180 million T cells. Of the roughly 390 genotyped donors, about 80% fell in the genetic ancestry cluster associated with self-reported Caucasian donors. To predict cytomegalovirus infection status, the study brought together high-throughput TCR immunosequencing, statistical association of individual TCRs with disease status, and machine learning. Around 300 gigabases of sequencing data and tens of millions of unique TCR sequences were included in an early release covering roughly 600 HLA-typed donors. A separate validation cohort of roughly 130 different subjects was used in addition to the roughly 620-subject first cohort. Rather than drawing on any new phenotypic data, the later analysis identified candidate immune exposures from TCR beta sequences and the way those sequences occurred across donors. A later genetic analysis took genome-wide SNP genotypes for about three fifths of the 666 donors and used that subset as a discovery cohort. Typing coverage varied by locus: 629-630 donors for A, B, C, DRB1 and DQB1; roughly 560 for DQA1; 600 to 610 for DPA1; 450 to 480 for DPB1. The aim of the study was to test whether cataloging public T cell receptors could identify signatures of past pathogen exposure. An earlier analysis of several hundred of the donors applied high-throughput TCR beta sequencing to assess whether each TCR beta V gene segment acted as functional or pseudogenic. Donor age, sex, ethnicity and CMV serostatus were compiled alongside the repertoire data. Among a few hundred genotyped donors of the cohort, an average of around 240,000 unique TCR beta nucleotide sequences were sequenced per donor, roughly a sixth of them non-productive. Every discovery cohort repertoire had been produced on one sequencing platform. A later analysis re-analyzed previously published TCR beta repertoires from 666 donors and added high-resolution HLA genotyping to study TCR occurrence patterns. HLA typing covered class I and class II loci at four-digit resolution. The study used immunosequencing to profile the T cell repertoires of under 700 subjects and linked those repertoires to cytomegalovirus serostatus. Because of strong linkage in the cohort, roughly 5 DR-DQ haplotypes were treated as single units for association and clustering. Here is what the overall study found, with its caveats: In a later analysis, TCR association rates were found to vary across HLA loci, with the most associated TCRs seen for DRB1 alleles and the fewest for HLA-C alleles. The classifier was reported to diagnose cytomegalovirus status with high specificity and sensitivity in both the original cohort and the validation cohort. When HLA alleles, especially DR and DQ, strongly co-occurred, TCR associations were difficult to assign to individual alleles. The earlier analysis of approximately 590 of the donors excluded some 15 rarely observed V segments, including chromosome 9 orphons, because counts were too low. Only TCR beta chains were sequenced in this cohort, and the absence of alpha or paired-chain data limited detectable features. HLA typing was unavailable for some donors at each locus, so association tests used only the typed subset. According to a later analysis, parvovirus B19, influenza, CMV and Epstein-Barr virus appeared linked to several top co-occurrence clusters. A later analysis found that HLA-associated TCR beta chains were more clonally expanded and had lower generation probabilities than equally common non-associated chains. Roughly uniform sequencing depth across donors was assumed in presence/absence analyses, although this assumption may not hold. At a false discovery rate of 0.05, a later analysis linked under 20,000 TCR beta sequences to specific HLA alleles. Correlated functional status among segregating V segments might be attributable to linkage disequilibrium, but an unknown experimental factor could not be ruled out. The sequencing pipeline was judged likely to have produced a cluster of highly shared sequence variants as a technical artifact. The authors suggested that the approach could potentially be generalized to other disease states and immunological phenotypes. A total of 150 to 200 TCR beta chains were listed by the study as associated with cytomegalovirus. A few of the identified cytomegalovirus-associated TCR beta chains were confirmed in vitro to be specific for cytomegalovirus antigens. For the cohort, immune exposure information was limited to CMV serostatus. A further reported finding was that TCR beta sequences accurately predicted the HLA-A and HLA-B alleles for most subjects in the first cohort. According to a later genetic analysis, donors in an Asian-associated ancestry cluster had fewer N-insertions in productive TCRs than the approximately 670-donor mean. Because the 87-base-pair reads could not distinguish some IMGT-functional V segments, including TRBV6-2 and TRBV6-3, those segments were excluded. Across donors, most TCR sequences were observed very rarely, whereas some public TCRs were present in many individuals. A later genetic analysis associated a missense DCLRE1C variant with V-gene and J-gene trimming of TCR beta chains, and an independent cohort replicated the association. In a later analysis, most CMV-associated TCR beta chains were found to appear HLA-restricted, with HLA associations seemingly driven largely by CMV exposure. In an earlier analysis of approximately 590 of the donors, most TCR beta V segments were observed in productive rearrangements about 87% or about 30% of the time, broadly matching IMGT annotations.

This clone appeared a few times. There is no known antigen for this receptor. The sample holds no much larger clone one base away, and base qualities are not on file. From the cysteine up to the phenylalanine, the CDR3 has a length of 15 residues. Only the CDR3 DNA stays, 45 bases, in frame from base 1. Sequences MDHEN (CDR1) and SYDVKM (CDR2) are obtained from the germline V gene. V is pruned by 5 bases and J by 8 bases, leaving 9 bases of the junction without a gene match. To prepare the library, the immunoSEQ multiplex PCR assay was applied. The multiplex PCR relied on a mix of 60 forward primers for TCR Vbeta segments and 13 reverse primers for TCR Jbeta segments. The CDR3 region of rearranged TCR beta genes was amplified from genomic DNA by a multiplex PCR assay. On the Illumina HiSeq System, the amplified TCR beta libraries were sequenced as 87-base-pair reads. Per the source publication's procedure: A later analysis tallied 80 million to 95 million unique TCR beta chains across the roughly 610 repertoires, and 10 million to 11 million of those chains were shared by two or more donors. To remove PCR and sequencing errors, raw reads were error-corrected and collapsed into unique sequences using a nearest-neighbor algorithm that merged closely related sequences. Alignment of CDR3 sequences to IMGT reference sequences was used to assign V, D and J gene segments. Each retained sequence needed at least a six-nucleotide match to both a V gene segment and a J gene segment. A rearrangement counted as productive if the CDR3 had no stop codons and remained in frame with V and J, and every other rearrangement counted as non-productive. CDR3 was defined according to IMGT convention as the region running from the second conserved V-encoded cysteine to the conserved J-encoded phenylalanine. The earlier analysis of some 580 of the donors excluded any sequence lacking an unambiguous match to a single V gene segment. In an earlier analysis of approximately 500 of the donors, a V segment was called functional when productive rearrangements were above 56.7%, and segregating when the standard deviation between donors exceeded 5%. A statistical classification framework was built for diagnosing cytomegalovirus status from the catalog of TCR beta chain sequences. V and J gene assignment, in a later analysis, came from comparing TCR nucleotide sequences with IMGT/GENE-DB human TR gene sequences. In a later analysis, CDR3 sequences and most-parsimonious VDJ recombination scenarios were assigned using the TCRdist pipeline. In a later analysis, each TCR beta chain was defined by its CDR3 amino acid sequence together with its V-gene family, and reads without a unique V-gene family were excluded. In a later analysis, fewer than 600 highly shared, low-generation-probability nucleotide sequences were removed to address suspected cross-contamination and a sequencing artifact. A later analysis calculated a clonal expansion index for each public chain from normalized within-repertoire ranks of inferred template counts. In a later analysis, generation probabilities were computed with a VDJ recombination model fitted to out-of-frame rearrangements, and the resulting probabilities were checked against IGoR. A later analysis scored TCR-TCR, TCR-HLA and TCR-CMV co-occurrence with hypergeometric tests, applying a repertoire-size bias correction to TCR pairs. To estimate false discovery rates, a later analysis permuted the HLA or CMV assignments 20 times. In a later analysis, co-occurring TCRs were grouped using DBSCAN, with TCRdist sequence similarity added in when clustering inside HLA-allele-positive subsets. Repertoires with fewer than 30,000 or more than 120,000 public chains were left out of co-occurrence clustering, as were five repertoires with anomalous nucleotide sharing. TCRdb re-hosts the immuneACCESS table, in-frame sequences only. Its copies lack some clones; in the studies checked, an unresolved V gene accounts for under half of them, and the cause for the rest is not known. V and J calls plus clone size are reproduced from that table; the DNA served to infer D and trimming. The sample yields 100,000 or so clones; around 15% were counted once. Of the sample, roughly 0.89% falls within the top ten clones.

The cohort comprised several hundred healthy bone marrow donors. At the time of sampling, all cohort members were nominally healthy, though unrecorded immune exposures were likely present. The donor tested CMV seronegative, placing the donor among the roughly 350 seronegative members of the cohort. Every donor gave a peripheral blood sample, and the peripheral blood mononuclear cells from that sample were used for TCR beta sequencing. Genomic DNA was extracted from the blood cell samples with the Qiagen DNeasy Blood Extraction Kit. The specimen was PBMCs. This chain joins TRBV28 to TRBJ1-4, with 9 bases in between that match TRBD1. The sequence was obtained from a female donor in good health and CMV-seronegative. The CDR3 has the sequence CASSRTGGSWEKLFF. The nucleotide sequence is TGTGCCAGCAGTAGAACAGGGGGCAGTTGGGAAAAACTGTTTTTT.